The clone carrying this T cell receptor beta chain was counted once. Its specificity is not known. The data stem from a study of cytomegalovirus exposure and HLA in healthy donors. PCR involved 60 Vbeta and 13 Jbeta primers. This table comes from immunoSEQ multiplex PCR, and its TCRdb copy is limited to in-frame clones, with some not included. The sample holds 40,000 to 50,000 clones; around three quarters are singletons and the top ten take 5.5% to 7%. The study, taken as a whole, reports: Most likely, a cluster of highly shared sequence variants arose as a sequencing artifact. V- and J-gene trimming of TCR beta was linked (in a later analysis) to a missense DCLRE1C variant. Researchers had no immune exposure information except CMV serostatus available.

The germline CDR1 and CDR2 sequences are MRHNA and SNTAGT. The CDR3 extends over 13 amino acids. J lost 3 bases, V lost 3 bases, and 0 bases had no gene match. The TCR comes from a young man in good health and CMV-seronegative. V is TRBV6-4 and J is TRBJ2-3, with 7 bases matching TRBD2. Material: PBMCs. CDR3 in amino acids: CASSERETDTQYF. CDR3 sequence (DNA): TGTGCCAGCAGTGAGCGGGAGACAGATACGCAGTATTTT.